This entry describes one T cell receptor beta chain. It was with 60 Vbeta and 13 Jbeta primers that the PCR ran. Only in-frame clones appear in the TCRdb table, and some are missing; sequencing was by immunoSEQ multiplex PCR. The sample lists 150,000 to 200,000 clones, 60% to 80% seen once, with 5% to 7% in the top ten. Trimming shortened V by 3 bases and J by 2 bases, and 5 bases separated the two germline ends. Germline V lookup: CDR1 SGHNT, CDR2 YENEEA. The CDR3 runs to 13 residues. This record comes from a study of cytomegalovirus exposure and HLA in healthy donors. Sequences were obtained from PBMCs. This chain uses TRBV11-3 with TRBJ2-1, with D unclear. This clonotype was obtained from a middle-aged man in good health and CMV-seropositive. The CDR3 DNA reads TGTGCCAGCAGCTTCCACACCTACAATGAGCAGTTCTTC. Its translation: CASSFHTYNEQFF.